The 3 T cell receptor beta chains below come from one sample, sequenced in a study of T cell responses to AZD1222 COVID-19 vaccine. The method was immunoSEQ multiplex PCR; TCRdb's version includes in-frame clones alone and lacks a portion of them. The sample has 75,000 to 85,000 clones, 90% seen once. The sample consisted of peripheral blood, taken 28 days after the second AZD1222 dose. These receptors all stem from an adult who received the AZD1222 COVID-19 vaccine.

This chain uses TRBV19 with TRBJ2-1; 8 bases map to TRBD1. The CDR3 covers 15 residues. Trimming at V came to 5 bases and at J to 10 bases, leaving 13 bases not matched to a gene. CDR1 and CDR2 (germline): LNHDA, SQIVND (reference sequence). The CDR3 reads CASSSPGTGVTEQFF. In nucleotides, the CDR3 is TGTGCCAGTAGTTCCCCCGGGACAGGAGTTACGGAGCAGTTCTTC.

The chain is built from TRBV11-3 and TRBJ2-2; D is unclear. The CDR3 is made up of 12 amino acids. CDR1 and CDR2 (germline): SGHNT, YENEEA. Deletions cut 6 bases from V and 4 bases from J, with 6 bases between. In DNA form, the CDR3 reads TGTGCCAGCAGTTCCGGCACCGGGGAGCTGTTTTTT. Its protein product is CASSSGTGELFF.

The CDR3 region has the DNA TGTGCCAGCAGCCTACTTTCGGGGGGCGACAATGAGCAGTTCTTC. It codes for CASSLLSGGDNEQFF. The genes are TRBV4-2 and TRBJ2-1; D might be TRBD2 (7 bases). The germline CDR1 and CDR2 sequences are LGHNA and YNFKEQ. The CDR3 is made up of 15 amino acids. Trimming pared 4 bases from V and 5 bases from J, leaving 15 bases between.